The clone carrying this T cell receptor (beta chain) has only a few counts. Its matching antigen is unknown. Data came from immunoSEQ multiplex PCR; TCRdb stores just in-frame clones and leaves some out. The sample has 2 million to 2.5 million clones; 80% to 95% are singletons. The data were taken from a study of shared clonotypes between healthy human individuals. Looking at the study overall: In total, the donors were two women and a few men aged 18 to 49.

General study findings and limits: In general, naive subsets displayed greater estimated richness than memory subsets did.

The TCR sequence derives from a man younger than 35 in good health. Some clones in this sample may be carry-over from other donors' samples. The sequencing sample was made of naive CD4+ T cells from PBMCs. The subset was: CD45RA+ positively selected.

The CDR3 bases are TGTGCCAGTAGTATCCCAGGCCGTGGGCAGCCCCAGCATTTT. Protein sequence: CASSIPGRGQPQHF. The chain combines TRBV19 with TRBJ1-5, with D unclear. This CDR3 comprises 14 residues. Germline-derived CDR1 and CDR2 are LNHDA and SQIVND (reference sequence). Trimming cost V 3 bases and J 7 bases, with 13 bases left between them.